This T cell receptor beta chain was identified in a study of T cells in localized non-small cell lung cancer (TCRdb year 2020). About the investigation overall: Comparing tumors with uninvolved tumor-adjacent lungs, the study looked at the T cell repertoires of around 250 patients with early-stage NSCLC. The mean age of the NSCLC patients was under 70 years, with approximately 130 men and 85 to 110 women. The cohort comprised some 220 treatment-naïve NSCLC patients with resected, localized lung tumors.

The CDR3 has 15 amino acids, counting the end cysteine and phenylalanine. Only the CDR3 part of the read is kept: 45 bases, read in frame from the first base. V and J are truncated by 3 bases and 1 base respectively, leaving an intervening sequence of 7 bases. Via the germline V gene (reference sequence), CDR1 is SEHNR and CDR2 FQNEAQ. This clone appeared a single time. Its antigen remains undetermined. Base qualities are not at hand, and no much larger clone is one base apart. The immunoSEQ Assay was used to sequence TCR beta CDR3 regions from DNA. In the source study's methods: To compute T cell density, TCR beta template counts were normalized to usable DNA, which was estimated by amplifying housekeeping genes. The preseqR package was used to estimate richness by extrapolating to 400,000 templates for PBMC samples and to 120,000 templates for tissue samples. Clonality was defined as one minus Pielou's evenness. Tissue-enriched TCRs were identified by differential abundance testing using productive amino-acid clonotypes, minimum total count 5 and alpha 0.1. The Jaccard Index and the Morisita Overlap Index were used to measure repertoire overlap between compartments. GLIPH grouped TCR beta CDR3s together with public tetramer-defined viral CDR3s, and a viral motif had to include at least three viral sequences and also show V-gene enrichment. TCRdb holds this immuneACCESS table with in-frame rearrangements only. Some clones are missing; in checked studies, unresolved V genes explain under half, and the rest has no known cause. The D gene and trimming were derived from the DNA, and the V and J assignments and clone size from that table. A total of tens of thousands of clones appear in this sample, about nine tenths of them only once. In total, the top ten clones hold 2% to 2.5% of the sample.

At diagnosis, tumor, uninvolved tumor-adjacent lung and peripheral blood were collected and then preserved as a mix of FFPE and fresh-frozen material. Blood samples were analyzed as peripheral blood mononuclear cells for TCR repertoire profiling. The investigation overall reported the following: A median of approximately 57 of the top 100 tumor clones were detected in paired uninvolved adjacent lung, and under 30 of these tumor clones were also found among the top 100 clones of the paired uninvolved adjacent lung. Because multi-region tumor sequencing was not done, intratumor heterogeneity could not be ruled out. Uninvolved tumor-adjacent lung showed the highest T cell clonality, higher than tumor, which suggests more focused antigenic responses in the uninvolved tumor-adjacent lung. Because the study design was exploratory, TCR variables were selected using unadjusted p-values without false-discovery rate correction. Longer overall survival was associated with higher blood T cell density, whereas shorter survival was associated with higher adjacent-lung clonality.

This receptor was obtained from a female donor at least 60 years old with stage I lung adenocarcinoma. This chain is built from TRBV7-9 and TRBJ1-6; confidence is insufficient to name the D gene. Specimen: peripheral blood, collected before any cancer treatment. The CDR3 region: CASSLQDSYNSPLHF. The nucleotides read TGTGCCAGCAGCTTGCAGGATTCCTATAATTCACCCCTCCACTTT.